This T cell receptor (beta chain) comes out of a study of T-cell reconstitution after alpha-beta-depleted transplantation in children. Trimming took 2 bases from V and 1 from J; bases not matched to a gene: 4. CDR3 length: 15 amino acids. The germline V gene has CDR1 MGHDK and CDR2 SYGVNS. This clonotype came up many times. Its antigen is undetermined. Study-wide results and caveats: Approximately two months post-transplant, alpha-beta T cells reportedly originated from several hundred expanded graft clones. Recipient T cells and thymic progenitors that survived gave rise to the high TCRbeta diversity observed at day 60 in some patients. Diversity and T-cell counts at one year after transplant derived mostly from new T cells.

Unique molecular identifiers were used in preparing the TCRbeta library. MiXCR was run by TCRdb on the PCR reads, yielding one entry per CDR3 protein. The table records some 200,000 distinct CDR3 sequences, approximately 6.8% of them present only once. This specimen was PBMCs, taken before TCRalphabeta/CD19-depleted stem cell transplant. The TCR sequence derives from a girl under three years old with combined immunodeficiency, due to receive a stem cell transplant. The genes are TRBV25-1 and TRBJ2-5; 7 nucleotides align to TRBD1. DNA for the CDR3: TGTGCCAGCAGTGAAAACACAGGGGCCCAAGAGACCCAGTACTTC. It yields the protein CASSENTGAQETQYF.